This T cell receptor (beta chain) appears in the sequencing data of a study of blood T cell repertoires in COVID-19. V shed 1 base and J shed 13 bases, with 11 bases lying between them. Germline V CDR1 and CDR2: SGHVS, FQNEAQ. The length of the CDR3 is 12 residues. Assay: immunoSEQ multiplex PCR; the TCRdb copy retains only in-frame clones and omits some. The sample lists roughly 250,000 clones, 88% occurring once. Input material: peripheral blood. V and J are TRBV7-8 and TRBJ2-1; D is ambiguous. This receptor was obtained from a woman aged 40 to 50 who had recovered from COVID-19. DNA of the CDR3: TGTGCCAGCAGCTTAGGGGCCCCCCCTCAGTTCTTC. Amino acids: CASSLGAPPQFF.